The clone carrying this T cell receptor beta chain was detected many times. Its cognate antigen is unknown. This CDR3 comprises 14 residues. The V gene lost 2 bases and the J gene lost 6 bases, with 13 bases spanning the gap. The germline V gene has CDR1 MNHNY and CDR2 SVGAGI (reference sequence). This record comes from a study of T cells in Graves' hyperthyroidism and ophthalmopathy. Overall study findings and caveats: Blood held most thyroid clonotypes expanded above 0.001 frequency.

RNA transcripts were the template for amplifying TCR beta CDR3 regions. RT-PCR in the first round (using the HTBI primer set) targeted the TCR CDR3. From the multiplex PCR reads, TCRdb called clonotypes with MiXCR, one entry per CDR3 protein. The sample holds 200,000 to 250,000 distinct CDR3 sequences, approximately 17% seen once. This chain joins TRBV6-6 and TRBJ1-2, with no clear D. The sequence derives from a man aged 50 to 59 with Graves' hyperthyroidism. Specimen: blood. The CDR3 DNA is TGTGCCAGCAGTTACCTGGGCAGTAAACATGGCTACACCTTC. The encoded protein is CASSYLGSKHGYTF.